Listed here is a single T cell receptor beta chain. What it recognizes is unknown. The germline V gene encodes CDR1 MDHEN and CDR2 SYDVKM. This CDR3 has 16 amino acids. V lost 3 bases, J lost 9 bases, and 23 bases lay in between. The sample belongs to a study of blood T cells in healthy people across ages. Study-level points and caveats: Age brought a roughly linear fall in TCR beta diversity measured per million T cells. Investigators viewed diversity estimates from one million T cells as underestimates, the study reported.

The second PCR ran about 6 to 12 cycles with a sample-barcoded 5' primer and J-beta primers. The template-switch adaptor was a 5' adaptor with 12 random nucleotides. It tagged each cDNA molecule. There were at least 2.5 million CDR3-containing paired-end reads obtained from each sample. Via MiXCR, TCRdb re-called the 5' RACE reads, giving one row per CDR3 protein. In the table there are just over 800,000 distinct CDR3 sequences, 62% of which are singletons. Sequencing was carried out using blood. The chain recombines TRBV28 with TRBJ2-5; a weak D match, TRBD2 (6 bases). This clonotype originated in a man younger than 45 in good health. CDR3 nucleotides: TGTGCCAGCAGTTTCCCGGACGGGGGTGAAACTCCTCCCCAGTACTTC. This translates into CASSFPDGGETPPQYF.